These 25 T cell receptor beta chains share one sample of origin, sequenced in a study of Ad26.COV2.S vaccination and SARS-CoV-2 variants. The repertoire was sequenced with immunoSEQ multiplex PCR; TCRdb's copy has only in-frame clones and lacks some. Among 300,000 to 500,000 clones listed, roughly nine tenths were seen once. Regarding treatment: 15 to 20 received Ad26.COV2.S at low or high dose, single or two shots; roughly five received placebo; per-sample allocation not given. Sampling occurred on day 63 after the first vaccine or placebo injection. Sequencing used peripheral blood, obtained in a trial of Ad26.COV2.S vaccine versus placebo. All receptors come from a person aged 18 to 65 who received the Ad26.COV2.S COVID-19 vaccine or a placebo.

The DNA for the CDR3 is TGTGCCAGCAGTTTAGGGACGCCGGGGGGCCAGTACTTC. Translating gives CASSLGTPGGQYF. The rearrangement uses TRBV12-3 or TRBV12-4 and TRBJ2-5, with TRBD2 matching over 7 bases. The CDR3 has 13 residues. The V and J ends lost 1 base and 10 bases, in that order; junction bases with no gene match: 6.

Of note for this clone: Other DNA sequences within the sample encode an identical CDR3. This chain joins TRBV2 and TRBJ2-2; D gene ambiguous. The CDR3 runs to 12 residues. Germline V gene lookup returns CDR1 SNHLY and CDR2 FYNNEI. Trimming left V 3 bases short and J 2 bases short, with 1 base between. The CDR3 region is CASSDNTGELFF. The CDR3 DNA reads TGTGCCAGCAGTGACAACACCGGGGAGCTGTTTTTT.

The gene calls are TRBV29-1 and TRBJ1-2; 9 bases fit TRBD1. The trim removed 5 bases at V and 4 bases at J, leaving 8 bases unmatched. Looked up from germline, CDR1 is SQVTM and CDR2 is ANQGSEA. This CDR3 region has 14 residues. CDR3 residues: CSVNRGRRGYGYTF. The CDR3 DNA sequence: TGCAGCGTTAACAGGGGGCGCCGTGGCTATGGCTACACCTTC.

This clone was seen more than once but under ten times. The genes are TRBV25-1 and TRBJ1-3; TRBD1 is a possible D gene (6 bases). The CDR3 runs to 16 residues. CDR1 MGHDK and CDR2 SYGVNS come from the germline V gene. The V end was cut by 4 bases, the J end by 4 bases, with 17 bases between. The CDR3 loop reads CASSAAEQGSGNTIYF. DNA for the CDR3: TGTGCCAGCAGTGCTGCCGAACAGGGATCCGGAAACACCATATATTTT.

As DNA, the CDR3 is TGTGCCAGCAGCCAAGAAAAGGGTGTAGGTGAAAAACTGTTTTTT. Protein product: CASSQEKGVGEKLFF. The chain couples TRBV3-1 (or the pseudogene TRBV3-2) to TRBJ1-4; D is uncertain. V was cut by 0 bases and J by 7 bases, with 12 bases left in between. Germline lookup yields CDR1 LGHDT and CDR2 YNNKEL (reference sequence). The CDR3 is made up of 15 amino acids.

The chain combines TRBV5-5 with TRBJ2-4, with D possibly matching TRBD2 (6 bases). V lost 1 base and J lost 0, with 8 bases in between. Germline V gene data show CDR1 as SGHKS and CDR2 as YYEKEE (reference sequence). This CDR3 comprises 15 residues. The DNA for the CDR3 is TGTGCCAGCAGCTTGATGGGGGGAGCCAAAAACATTCAGTACTTC. This codes for CASSLMGGAKNIQYF.

V is TRBV7-9 and J is TRBJ2-1; D is uncertain. CDR3 length: 12 amino acids. Trimming took off 4 bases at V and 11 bases at J, with 12 bases between the two ends. The V gene's germline CDR1 is SEHNR and CDR2 FQNEAQ (reference sequence). DNA of the CDR3: TGTGCCAGCAGCTACGACTGGGAAAAGCAGTTCTTC. Translating it yields CASSYDWEKQFF.

Concerning this clone: The germline gene is not matched at one end of the junction; a read error may be the cause. This chain's CDR3 is CASTGWGPFNF. CDR3 nucleotides: TGTGCCAGCACCGGCTGGGGGCCCTTCAACTTC. This chain joins TRBV6-5 and TRBJ2-5, with D perhaps TRBD1 (6 bases). This CDR3 has 11 amino acids. Germline CDR1 and CDR2: MNHEY and SVGAGI.

This chain connects TRBV6-5 to TRBJ1-2; 8 bases map to TRBD1. Germline V gives CDR1 MNHEY, CDR2 SVGAGI. The CDR3 loop spans 13 amino acids. Trimming removed 6 bases from V and 5 bases from J; junction bases left unmatched: 5. The CDR3 sequence is CASSQDRVYGYTF. The CDR3 DNA follows: TGTGCCAGCAGCCAGGACAGGGTGTATGGCTACACCTTC.

This rearrangement joins TRBV10-1 to TRBJ2-1; 8 bases align to TRBD2. This CDR3 spans 16 amino acids. The germline gives CDR1 WNHNN, CDR2 SYGVQD (reference sequence). Trimming took 4 bases from V and 4 from J; bases not matched to a gene: 9. CDR3 bases: TGCGCCAGCAGTGGGGAGCGGGGGAAACCATACAATGAGCAGTTCTTC. Translated: CASSGERGKPYNEQFF.

A single count supports this clone. This rearrangement joins TRBV12-5 to TRBJ2-7, with 10 bases that match TRBD2. The CDR3 contains 14 residues. Germline CDR1 reads LGHNT; CDR2 reads FRNRAP. V shed 1 base and J 3 bases; nucleotides not matched to a gene: 0. The CDR3 region has the DNA TGTGCTAGTGGTTTGGGGACTAGCGGCTACGAGCAGTACTTC. Amino acids: CASGLGTSGYEQYF.

The J gene is TRBJ1-1, the V gene TRBV7-9; D remains unclear. V was shortened by 5 bases and J by 8 bases, with 9 bases between the two germline ends. CDR1 is SEHNR, CDR2 FQNEAQ, per germline (reference sequence). CDR3 length: 11 residues. The CDR3 DNA reads as TGTGCCAGCAGCCGAATGGTGGAAGCTTTCTTT. It yields the protein CASSRMVEAFF.

V and J are TRBV6-5 and TRBJ2-7, with D possibly matching TRBD1 (6 bases). The CDR3 runs 14 residues. V lost 7 bases and J lost 3, with 16 bases in between. The germline gives CDR1 MNHEY, CDR2 SVGAGI. CDR3 residues: CASTRAGDNYEQYF. The CDR3 DNA reads as TGTGCCAGCACCAGGGCAGGGGATAACTACGAGCAGTACTTC.

This clone showed up just once. V and J are TRBV3-1 (or the pseudogene TRBV3-2) and TRBJ2-3, with 7 bases lining up with TRBD2. V gave up 0 bases and J gave up 8 bases; unmatched junction bases: 11. Germline V gene data show CDR1 as LGHDT and CDR2 as YNNKEL (reference sequence). The CDR3 extends over 16 amino acids. This CDR3 is CASSQEGGGDFSTQYF. As DNA, the CDR3 is TGTGCCAGCAGCCAAGAGGGCGGGGGTGATTTCAGTACGCAGTATTTT.

The rearrangement uses TRBV6-6 and TRBJ2-4; D possibly corresponds to TRBD1 (5 bases). The germline CDR1 and CDR2 sequences are MNHNY and SVGAGI (reference sequence). The CDR3 runs 16 residues. The V end lost 4 bases, the J end lost 0 bases, and 13 bases lay between the germline ends. CDR3 sequence reads: CASSSTDTLAKNIQYF. The CDR3, as DNA: TGTGCCAGCAGTTCCACGGACACACTAGCCAAAAACATTCAGTACTTC.

The chain links TRBV2 to TRBJ1-4, with 8 bases aligning to TRBD1. V was pared by 7 bases and J by 8 bases, with 15 bases of the junction left unmatched. CDR1 is SNHLY, CDR2 FYNNEI, per germline. This CDR3 spans 16 amino acids. The CDR3 sequence is CASKASRTGKYEKLFF. In DNA, the CDR3 is TGTGCCAGCAAAGCGAGCAGGACAGGGAAGTACGAAAAACTGTTTTTT.

The rearrangement joins TRBV6-5 to TRBJ1-1; D not resolved. Germline V gives CDR1 MNHEY, CDR2 SVGAGI. V was clipped by 3 bases and J by 4 bases, with 18 bases between them. The CDR3 consists of 16 residues. The chain's CDR3 is CASSYGPPASVTEAFF. In nucleotides, the CDR3 is TGTGCCAGCAGTTATGGACCGCCAGCCTCTGTCACTGAAGCTTTCTTT.

The chain is built from TRBV13 and TRBJ1-4; D not certain. The CDR3 length is 14 residues. With 0 bases removed from V and 5 bases from J, the gap between germline ends came to 7 bases. CDR1 and CDR2 (germline): PRHDT, FYEKMQ (reference sequence). CDR3 amino acids: CASSLGETNEKLFF. As DNA, the CDR3 is TGTGCCAGCAGCTTAGGCGAGACAAATGAAAAACTGTTTTTT.

The chain joins TRBV7-8 to TRBJ2-7, with TRBD2 as a possible D gene (5 bases). This CDR3 contains 14 residues. The V end lost 1 base, the J end lost 3 bases, and 10 bases lay between the germline ends. From germline, CDR1 is SGHVS and CDR2 FQNEAQ. The CDR3 DNA reads TGTGCCAGCAGCTTAGGAGGGTTAGGCTACGAGCAGTACTTC. Protein sequence: CASSLGGLGYEQYF.

In nucleotides, the CDR3 is TGCGCCAGCAGCCAAAGTGACATTCGAAACTATGGCTACACCTTC. Its protein product is CASSQSDIRNYGYTF. The chain uses TRBV4-3 and TRBJ1-2, with D unclear. Germline V CDR1 and CDR2: LGHNA, YSLEER. The CDR3 is 15 amino acids. With 2 bases removed from V and 2 bases from J, the gap between germline ends came to 12 bases.

The rearrangement uses TRBV19 and TRBJ2-1, with 10 bases lining up with TRBD2. J was trimmed by 4 bases and V by 4 bases; bases with no gene match: 7. CDR3 length: 16 residues. Germline V lookup: CDR1 LNHDA, CDR2 SQIVND (reference sequence). The CDR3 is CASSTEAGGKYNEQFF. CDR3 nucleotides: TGTGCCAGTAGTACAGAAGCGGGGGGGAAATACAATGAGCAGTTCTTC.

The rearrangement joins TRBV13 to TRBJ2-1, with 10 bases identical to TRBD2. The CDR3 is 15 residues long. Germline V gene sequence: CDR1 PRHDT, CDR2 FYEKMQ (reference sequence). The trim removed 6 bases at V and 4 bases at J, leaving 6 bases unmatched. This CDR3 is CASRRAGGLYNEQFF. The CDR3 nucleotides read TGTGCCAGCAGGAGAGCGGGGGGGCTGTACAATGAGCAGTTCTTC. The whole variable domain, remainder taken from reference TRBV13 and TRBJ2-1, is AAGVIQSPRHLIKEKRETATLKCYPIPRHDTVYWYQQGPGQDPQFLISFYEKMQSDKGSIPDRFSAQQFSDYHSELNMSSLELGDSALYFCASRRAGGLYNEQFFGPGTRLTVL.

The chain recombines TRBV4-2 with TRBJ1-1, with TRBD1 as a possible D gene (6 bases). Per the germline V gene, CDR1 is LGHNA and CDR2 is YNFKEQ. There are 13 residues in the CDR3. The germline V and J ends were trimmed by 3 bases and 1 base, with 6 bases remaining between them. The DNA for the CDR3 is TGTGCCAGCAGCCAGGGGGCGAACACTGAAGCTTTCTTT. The encoded protein is CASSQGANTEAFF.

The chain joins TRBV5-1 to TRBJ1-1; D may be TRBD1 (6 bases). Trimming took 2 bases from V and 4 from J, leaving 12 bases between them. The CDR3 runs to 14 residues. Germline V gene data show CDR1 as SGHRS and CDR2 as YFSETQ. The CDR3 nucleotides are TGCGCCAGCAGCTTTTACAGGGAGACCACTGAAGCTTTCTTT. It is translated as CASSFYRETTEAFF.

The chain has TRBV5-6 and TRBJ2-1; a possible D gene is TRBD1 (6 bases). The CDR3 is 17 amino acids. In germline, CDR1 is SGHDT, CDR2 YYEEEE. Trimming took 3 bases from V and 0 from J, leaving 16 bases between them. CDR3 sequence: CASSSLQGSSSYNEQFF. CDR3 DNA sequence: TGTGCCAGCAGCTCCCTCCAGGGGTCAAGCTCCTACAATGAGCAGTTCTTC.